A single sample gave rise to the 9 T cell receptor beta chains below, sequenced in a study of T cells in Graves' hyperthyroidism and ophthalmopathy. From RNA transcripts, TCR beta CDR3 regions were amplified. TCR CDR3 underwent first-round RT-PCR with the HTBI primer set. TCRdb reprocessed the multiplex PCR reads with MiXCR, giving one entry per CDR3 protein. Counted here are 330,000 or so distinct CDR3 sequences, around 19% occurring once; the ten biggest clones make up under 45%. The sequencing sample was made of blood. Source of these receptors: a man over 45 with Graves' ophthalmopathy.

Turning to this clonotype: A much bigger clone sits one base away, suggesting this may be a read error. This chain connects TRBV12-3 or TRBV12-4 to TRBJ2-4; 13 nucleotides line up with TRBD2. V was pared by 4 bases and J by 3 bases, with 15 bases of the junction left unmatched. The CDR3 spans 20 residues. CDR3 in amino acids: CASSSGLAGVGGAGKNIQYF. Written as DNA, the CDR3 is TGTGCCAGCAGTTCCGGACTAGCGGGAGTTGGGGGGGCGGGCAAAAACATTCAGTACTTC.

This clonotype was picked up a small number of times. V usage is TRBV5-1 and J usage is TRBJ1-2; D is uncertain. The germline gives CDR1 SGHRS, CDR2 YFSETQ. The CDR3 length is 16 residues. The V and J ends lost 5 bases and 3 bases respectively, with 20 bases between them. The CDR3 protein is CASRQGTTQQDYGYTF. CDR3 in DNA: TGCGCCAGCAGACAAGGAACTACCCAGCAAGACTATGGCTACACCTTC. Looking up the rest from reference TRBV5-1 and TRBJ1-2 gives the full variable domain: KAGVTQTPRYLIKTRGQQVTLSCSPISGHRSVSWYQQTPGQGLQFLFEYFSETQRNKGNFPGRFSGRQFSNSRSEMNVSTLELGDSALYLCASRQGTTQQDYGYTFGSGTRLTVV.

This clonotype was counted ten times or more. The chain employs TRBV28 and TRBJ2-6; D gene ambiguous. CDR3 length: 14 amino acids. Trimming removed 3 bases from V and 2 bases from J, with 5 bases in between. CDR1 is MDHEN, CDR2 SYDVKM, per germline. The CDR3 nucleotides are TGTGCCAGCAGTTTCCACGCTGGGGCCAACGTCCTGACTTTC. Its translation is CASSFHAGANVLTF.

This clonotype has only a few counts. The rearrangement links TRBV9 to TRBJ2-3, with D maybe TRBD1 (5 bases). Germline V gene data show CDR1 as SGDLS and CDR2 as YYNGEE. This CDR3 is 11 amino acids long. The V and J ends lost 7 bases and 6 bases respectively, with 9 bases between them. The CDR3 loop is CASGWGDTQYF. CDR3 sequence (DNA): TGTGCCAGCGGGTGGGGCGATACGCAGTATTTT.

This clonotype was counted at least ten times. The CDR3 DNA is TGTGCCAGCAGCCAGGGGTCCTACGAGCAGTACTTC. Amino acids: CASSQGSYEQYF. This chain joins TRBV3-1 and TRBJ2-7; D not certain. This CDR3 spans 12 amino acids. V dropped 3 bases and J dropped 1 base, with 4 bases sitting between them. The germline gives CDR1 LGHDT, CDR2 YNNKEL (reference sequence).

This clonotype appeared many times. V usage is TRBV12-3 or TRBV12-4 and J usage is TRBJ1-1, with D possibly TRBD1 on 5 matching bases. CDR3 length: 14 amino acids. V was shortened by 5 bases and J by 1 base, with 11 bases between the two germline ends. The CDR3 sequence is CASSPGRRNTEAFF. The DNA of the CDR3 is TGTGCCAGCAGTCCAGGGAGGAGGAACACTGAAGCTTTCTTT.

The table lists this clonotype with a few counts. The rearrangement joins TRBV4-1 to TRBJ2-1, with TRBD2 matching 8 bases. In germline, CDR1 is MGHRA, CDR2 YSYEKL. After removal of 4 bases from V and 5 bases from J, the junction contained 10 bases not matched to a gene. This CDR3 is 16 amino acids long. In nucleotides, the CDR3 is TGCGCCAGCAGCCCCGACGGGACTAGGTCCCACAATGAGCAGTTCTTC. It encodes CASSPDGTRSHNEQFF.

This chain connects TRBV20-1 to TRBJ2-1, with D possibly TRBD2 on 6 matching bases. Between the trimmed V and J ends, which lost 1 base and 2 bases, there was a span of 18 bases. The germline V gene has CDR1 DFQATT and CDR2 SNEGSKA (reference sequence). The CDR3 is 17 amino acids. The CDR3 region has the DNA TGCAGTGCTAGAGGATTTGGGCTAGCGCTGACCTACAATGAGCAGTTCTTC. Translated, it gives CSARGFGLALTYNEQFF.

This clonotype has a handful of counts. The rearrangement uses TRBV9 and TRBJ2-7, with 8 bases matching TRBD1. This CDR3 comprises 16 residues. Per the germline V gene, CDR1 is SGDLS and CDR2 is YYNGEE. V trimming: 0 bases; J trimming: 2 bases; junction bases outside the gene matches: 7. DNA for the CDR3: TGTGCCAGCAGCGTAGGACCAGGGACAGGAGCCTACGAGCAGTACTTC. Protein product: CASSVGPGTGAYEQYF.